This entry lists 20 T cell receptor beta chains sequenced from one sample in a study of blood T cell repertoires in COVID-19. The repertoire was sequenced with immunoSEQ multiplex PCR; TCRdb's copy has only in-frame clones and lacks some. Here the sample spans about 80,000 clones, around four fifths being singletons. Sequenced material: peripheral blood. The receptors here all came from a man at least 80 years old with active or convalescent COVID-19.

This clone has only a few counts. The same CDR3 can be traced to other DNA sequences in this sample. The chain combines TRBV2 with TRBJ2-3, with 8 bases fitting TRBD2. The CDR3 covers 18 residues. J was trimmed by 0 bases and V by 2 bases; bases with no gene match: 10. In germline, CDR1 is SNHLY, CDR2 FYNNEI. DNA for the CDR3: TGTGCCAGCAGTGAAATGGGGGCCGGGGGGGGTAGCACAGATACGCAGTATTTT. Its protein is CASSEMGAGGGSTDTQYF.

This clone was picked up a small number of times. The chain has TRBV6-5 and TRBJ1-2; D is unresolved. The length of the CDR3 is 13 residues. The V gene lost 0 bases and the J gene lost 5 bases, with 7 bases spanning the gap. The germline gives CDR1 MNHEY, CDR2 SVGAGI. In nucleotides, the CDR3 is TGTGCCAGCAGTTACTCGAAACAGTATGGCTACACCTTC. Its protein is CASSYSKQYGYTF.

The chain has TRBV28 and TRBJ1-4, with 8 bases fitting TRBD1. The CDR3 has 15 amino acids. The J segment lost 8 bases and the V segment lost 3 bases, leaving 8 bases of the junction unmatched. Germline assignment: CDR1 MDHEN and CDR2 SYDVKM. CDR3 sequence reads: CASSFRQGATEKLFF. The CDR3, as DNA: TGTGCCAGCAGTTTTCGGCAGGGGGCGACCGAAAAACTGTTTTTT.

The chain uses TRBV6-5 and TRBJ2-7; the D gene is possibly TRBD2 (5 bases). V was trimmed by 6 bases and J by 2 bases, leaving 14 bases between them. Germline CDR1 and CDR2: MNHEY and SVGAGI. The CDR3 is 14 amino acids. CDR3 protein: CASSLEGQTYEQYF. The CDR3 region has the DNA TGTGCCAGCAGCCTAGAGGGTCAAACCTACGAGCAGTACTTC.

The chain recombines TRBV19 with TRBJ2-5, with 7 bases identical to TRBD1. This CDR3 contains 15 residues. Trimming at V came to 5 bases and at J to 3 bases, leaving 9 bases not matched to a gene. Germline assignment: CDR1 LNHDA and CDR2 SQIVND (reference sequence). DNA for the CDR3: TGTGCCAGTAGTTTCAACAGGGGACCTGAAGAGACCCAGTACTTC. It is translated as CASSFNRGPEETQYF.

This chain joins TRBV5-5 and TRBJ2-5, with 7 bases identical to TRBD2. Germline loops: CDR1 SGHKS, CDR2 YYEKEE (reference sequence). V gave up 4 bases and J gave up 5 bases; unmatched junction bases: 8. The CDR3 consists of 14 residues. The CDR3 region is CASSRAGDVETQYF. CDR3 DNA: TGTGCCAGCAGCAGGGCGGGAGACGTTGAGACCCAGTACTTC.

This chain joins TRBV9 and TRBJ2-1, with no clear D. Germline values: CDR1 SGDLS, CDR2 YYNGEE. Trimming took 2 bases from V and 4 from J, leaving 13 bases between them. This CDR3 has 15 residues. CDR3 nucleotide sequence: TGTGCCAGCAGCGTGTCGGCACAGCCGTACAATGAGCAGTTCTTC. Translation gives CASSVSAQPYNEQFF.

The chain links TRBV6-5 to TRBJ2-2; 7 bases align to TRBD2. Trimming cost V 6 bases and J 0 bases; bases outside gene matches: 4. CDR1 is MNHEY and CDR2 is SVGAGI in the germline V gene. The CDR3 is made up of 15 amino acids. CDR3 protein: CASRSGTTNTGELFF. CDR3 coding DNA: TGTGCCAGCAGGTCCGGGACTACGAACACCGGGGAGCTGTTTTTT.

The genes are TRBV21-1 and TRBJ2-6; TRBD2 is the table's D call and was not checked against the DNA. TRBV21-1 is an annotated pseudogene. This CDR3 is built from 22 residues. The DNA for the CDR3 is TGTGCCAGCAGCAAATATGTGGGGGGACTAGCGGGAGTTACCTCTGGGGCCAACGTCCTGACTTTC. Amino acids: CASSKYVGGLAGVTSGANVLTF.

The chain combines TRBV5-1 with TRBJ2-1, with TRBD2 matching 13 bases. Trimming removed 2 bases from V and 8 bases from J; junction bases left unmatched: 4. The CDR3 is made up of 15 amino acids. Germline assignment: CDR1 SGHRS and CDR2 YFSETQ. CDR3 amino acids: CASSFPGTSGDEQFF. CDR3 sequence (DNA): TGCGCCAGCAGCTTTCCCGGGACTAGCGGGGATGAGCAGTTCTTC. Combining the CDR3 with reference TRBV5-1 and TRBJ2-1 gives the whole variable domain KAGVTQTPRYLIKTRGQQVTLSCSPISGHRSVSWYQQTPGQGLQFLFEYFSETQRNKGNFPGRFSGRQFSNSRSEMNVSTLELGDSALYLCASSFPGTSGDEQFFGPGTRLTVL.

The chain carries TRBV5-6 and TRBJ1-5; tentative D call: TRBD1 (5 bases). The length of the CDR3 is 13 residues. Per germline, CDR1 SGHDT and CDR2 YYEEEE. V was trimmed by 2 bases and J by 6 bases, leaving 9 bases between them. The DNA of the CDR3 is TGTGCCAGCAGCTTACTCAGGGCTCAGCCCCAGCATTTT. This gives the protein CASSLLRAQPQHF. Full variable domain (missing parts from reference TRBV5-6 and TRBJ1-5): DAGVTQSPTHLIKTRGQQVTLRCSPKSGHDTVSWYQQALGQGPQFIFQYYEEEERQRGNFPDRFSGHQFPNYSSELNVNALLLGDSALYLCASSLLRAQPQHFGDGTRLSIL.

V and J are TRBV11-2 and TRBJ1-6, with a possible D match to TRBD1 (5 bases). V was cut by 3 bases and J by 8 bases, with 11 bases left in between. The CDR3 contains 14 residues. Germline CDR1 SGHAT, CDR2 FQNNGV. The CDR3 protein is CASSFQGAYSPLHF. The CDR3 nucleotides are TGTGCCAGCAGCTTTCAGGGTGCTTATTCACCCCTCCACTTT.

This chain joins TRBV16 and TRBJ2-7; TRBD1 matches 10 bases. This CDR3 has 17 residues. V shed 0 bases and J 2 bases; nucleotides not matched to a gene: 7. Germline assignment: CDR1 KGHSY and CDR2 FQNENV. CDR3 DNA: TGTGCCAGCAGCCAATCGATTATGGGACAGGGGACCTACGAGCAGTACTTC. Translated: CASSQSIMGQGTYEQYF. Full variable domain (remainder filled in from reference TRBV16 and TRBJ2-7): GEEVAQTPKHLVRGEGQKAKLYCAPIKGHSYVFWYQQVLKNEFKFLISFQNENVFDETGMPKERFSAKCLPNSPCSLEIQATKLEDSAVYFCASSQSIMGQGTYEQYFGPGTRLTVT.

V usage is TRBV5-1 and J usage is TRBJ1-3; D is uncertain. V lost 1 base, J lost 4 bases, and 6 bases lay in between. The CDR3 consists of 13 residues. Germline CDR1 reads SGHRS; CDR2 reads YFSETQ. Here the CDR3 reads CASSLYGGNTIYF. The CDR3, as DNA: TGCGCCAGCAGCTTGTATGGCGGAAACACCATATATTTT.

The J gene is TRBJ2-3, the V gene TRBV29-1; 12 bases match TRBD1. This CDR3 spans 14 amino acids. CDR1 is SQVTM and CDR2 is ANQGSEA in the germline V gene. The V gene end was trimmed by 8 bases and the J gene end by 1 base; junction bases not matched to a gene: 4. This CDR3 is CSLWDRGRTDTQYF. CDR3 sequence (DNA): TGCAGCCTATGGGACAGGGGGCGCACAGATACGCAGTATTTT.

CDR3 residues: CASSLGTGWREETQYF. DNA for the CDR3: TGTGCCAGCAGCTTAGGGACTGGTTGGCGAGAAGAGACCCAGTACTTC. The chain carries TRBV7-6 and TRBJ2-5, with D perhaps matching TRBD2 (5 bases). The V gene's germline CDR1 is SGHVS and CDR2 FNYEAQ. This CDR3 comprises 16 residues. V lost 1 base and J 3 bases, leaving 15 bases between the germline ends.

This clone has a count of ten or more. This sequence joins TRBV18 and TRBJ1-1, with a weak D call TRBD1 (6 bases). V shed 3 bases and J shed 5 bases, with 13 bases lying between them. Germline lookup yields CDR1 KGHSH and CDR2 LQKENI. The CDR3 consists of 14 residues. The CDR3 region is CASSPTGTRTEAFF. CDR3 nucleotide sequence: TGTGCCAGCTCACCTACCGGGACAAGGACTGAAGCTTTCTTT.

This sequence joins TRBV25-1 and TRBJ2-1, with TRBD2 identical over 12 bases. The germline V gene encodes CDR1 MGHDK and CDR2 SYGVNS. J gave up 4 bases and V 4 bases, and 5 bases lay outside the gene matches. CDR3 size: 16 residues. The CDR3 loop is CASSASGRVNYNEQFF. The CDR3 coding sequence is TGTGCCAGCAGTGCTAGCGGGAGGGTGAATTACAATGAGCAGTTCTTC.

This chain uses TRBV19 with TRBJ1-2; unclear D gene. This CDR3 region has 13 residues. Trimming removed 5 bases from V and 0 bases from J, with 7 bases in between. The germline V gene has CDR1 LNHDA and CDR2 SQIVND (reference sequence). The CDR3 coding sequence is TGTGCCAGTAGTTTACAGCCTAACTATGGCTACACCTTC. Translating it yields CASSLQPNYGYTF.

This clone was found a few times. This sequence joins TRBV11-2 and TRBJ1-4; the match to TRBD1 covers 8 bases. J was trimmed by 10 bases and V by 4 bases; bases with no gene match: 11. The CDR3 has 15 residues. Germline-derived CDR1 and CDR2 are SGHAT and FQNNGV. CDR3 coding DNA: TGTGCCAGCAGCTCCCTGACAGGGGCCTTAGGAAAACTGTTTTTT. It codes for CASSSLTGALGKLFF. Full variable domain (rest looked up from reference TRBV11-2 and TRBJ1-4): EAGVAQSPRYKIIEKRQSVAFWCNPISGHATLYWYQQILGQGPKLLIQFQNNGVVDDSQLPKDRFSAERLKGVDSTLKIQPAKLEDSAVYLCASSSLTGALGKLFFGSGTQLSVL.